This is a list of T cell receptor beta chains from one sample in a study of blood T cell repertoires in COVID-19. Profiling relied on immunoSEQ multiplex PCR, and the TCRdb table lists in-frame clones only, not all of them. The repertoire holds under 85,000 clones, about four fifths seen once, with approximately 37% in the top ten. The specimen sequenced was peripheral blood. These receptors originate from a man aged 80 or over with active or convalescent COVID-19. Both conserved end residues are part of each CDR3. A D gene is named only where the DNA matches it firmly. Not every row has a clone size; where given, it reads once, few, many or a size class.

J gene	D gene	V gene	clone size	CDR3 protein	CDR3 DNA
TRBJ1-1	TRBD1	TRBV7-9	.	CASSPRGGGQGYTEAFF	TGTGCCAGCAGCCCACGTGGAGGAGGACAGGGGTACACTGAAGCTTTCTTT
TRBJ1-2	TRBD1	TRBV5-1	.	CASSLWTGNYGYTF	TGCGCCAGCAGCTTATGGACAGGAAACTATGGCTACACCTTC
TRBJ2-7	TRBD2	TRBV7-9	.	CASSPRGVQASEQYF	TGTGCCAGCAGCCCTCGGGGGGTACAGGCTAGCGAGCAGTACTTC
TRBJ2-1	TRBD1	TRBV30	.	CALLRQGSYNEQFF	TGTGCCTTGCTCCGACAGGGCTCCTACAATGAGCAGTTCTTC
TRBJ2-3	.	TRBV18	many	CASSLSTAQDTQYF	TGTGCCAGCTCACTCTCGACTGCGCAAGATACGCAGTATTTT
TRBJ2-7	.	TRBV4-2	.	CASSQDHVRSAGEQYF	TGTGCCAGCAGCCAAGATCATGTACGGTCTGCGGGAGAGCAGTACTTC
TRBJ2-3	TRBD1	TRBV27	.	CASSWDRGVDTQYF	TGTGCCAGCAGTTGGGACAGGGGGGTGGATACGCAGTATTTT
TRBJ1-6	TRBD1	TRBV5-6	.	CASSPGQGYNSPLHF	TGTGCCAGCAGCCCTGGACAGGGCTATAATTCACCCCTCCACTTT
TRBJ2-1	TRBD2	TRBV24-1	.	CATSDSGASSYNEQFF	TGTGCCACCAGTGATAGCGGGGCGAGCTCCTACAATGAGCAGTTCTTC
TRBJ1-4	TRBD1	TRBV4-1	.	CASTVDRASEKLFF	TGCGCCAGCACGGTGGACAGGGCCTCAGAAAAACTGTTTTTT
TRBJ1-5	.	TRBV6-1	.	CASSESPGQPQHF	TGTGCCAGCAGTGAAAGCCCCGGTCAGCCCCAGCATTTT
TRBJ2-7	TRBD2	TRBV24-1	.	CATSRLAGGPSASYEQYF	TGTGCCACCAGCCGACTAGCGGGAGGGCCAAGTGCCTCCTACGAGCAGTACTTC
TRBJ1-5	.	TRBV6-2/TRBV6-3	.	CASSYVIGGPNQPQHF	TGTGCCAGCAGTTACGTCATCGGGGGGCCCAATCAGCCCCAGCATTTT
TRBJ2-1	TRBD2	TRBV5-4	.	CASTLGAGGEQNEQFF	TGTGCCAGCACCTTGGGAGCGGGAGGGGAACAAAATGAGCAGTTCTTC
TRBJ2-1	.	TRBV2	.	CASMPNGGAGNEQFF	TGTGCCAGCATGCCCAATGGGGGGGCGGGCAATGAGCAGTTCTTC
TRBJ2-1	TRBD1	TRBV7-9	.	CASSLVPTGGYNEQFF	TGTGCCAGCAGCTTAGTTCCGACAGGGGGCTACAATGAGCAGTTCTTC
TRBJ1-2	TRBD1	TRBV19	.	CASNAFDRGNYGYTF	TGTGCCAGTAACGCCTTCGACAGGGGTAACTATGGCTACACCTTC
TRBJ2-2	TRBD2	TRBV5-4	.	CASSTDRGGLAGVSGELFF	TGTGCCAGCAGTACGGACAGGGGGGGACTAGCGGGAGTCTCCGGGGAGCTGTTTTTT
TRBJ1-3	TRBD1	TRBV2	.	CASLQGAIGNTIYF	TGTGCCAGCCTACAGGGGGCTATTGGAAACACCATATATTTT
TRBJ2-5	.	TRBV9	once	CASSRRGQETQYF	TGTGCCAGCAGCCGGCGGGGCCAAGAGACCCAGTACTTC
TRBJ2-7	.	TRBV6-2/TRBV6-3	once	CASSSQGPYEQYF	TGTGCCAGCAGTTCGCAGGGCCCCTACGAGCAGTACTTC
TRBJ1-2	TRBD1	TRBV23-1	.	CASSQNDRDIYNYGYTF	TGCGCCAGCAGTCAAAACGACAGGGATATTTATAACTATGGCTACACCTTC
TRBJ2-5	TRBD1	TRBV5-1	once	CASSLTGVRGETQYF	TGCGCCAGCAGCTTAACAGGGGTTCGGGGAGAGACCCAGTACTTC
TRBJ1-2	.	TRBV5-4	.	CASSSPQDGYTF	TGTGCCAGCAGCTCCCCACAGGATGGCTACACCTTC
TRBJ1-2	.	TRBV2	once	CASTPADSYGYTF	TGTGCCAGCACCCCCGCGGACAGCTATGGCTACACCTTC